This T cell receptor (beta chain) was documented in a study of shared clonotypes between healthy human individuals (TCRdb year 2020). As for the study more broadly: Three men and two women, aged 18 to 49 years, made up the cohort. Different laboratories and diverse techniques were used to prepare libraries and sequence TCR repertoires, to increase sequencing depth and limit assay-specific biases. Blood TCR repertoires of about five healthy adults were deeply sequenced to estimate repertoire size and the extent of clonotype sharing between individuals. For each donor, CD4 naive and CD4 memory were each given three plates, CD8 naive was given two plates, and CD8 memory was given one plate. Each donor's leukapheresis produced roughly between roughly 0.85 and 9 billion PBMCs.

In the case of this clone: It has no known antigen specificity. The sample holds no much larger clone one base away, and base qualities are not on file.

TCR CDR3 regions were amplified from genomic DNA by multiplex PCR using the deep immunoSEQ assay. For each cell subset, the extracted genomic DNA was distributed evenly across all wells of several immunoSEQ 96-well plates, and each plate served as one replicate. For sorted subsets, roughly 200 ng genomic DNA, equal to approximately 30,000 T cell genomes, was loaded into each replicate PCR. Purified libraries were measured with a Qubit 3.0 fluorometer, size-checked on a Bioanalyzer 2100, and measured again with the KAPA Library Quantification kit. Every immunoSEQ 96-well plate was sequenced on a separate single-read 150-cycle Illumina NextSeq 550 flow cell. Turning to the authors' computational methods: The immunoSEQ output contained only junctional sequences without quality scores, so filtering could not match that applied to full-length reads. Sequences were annotated with PyIR, a Python wrapper for IgBLAST v1.9, using IMGT germline references to assign V/J genes and CDR3. Any read was removed if the V/J assignment was weak (E-value above 1e-6), the CDR3 was missing, or the read contained stop codons, out-of-frame junctions, or ambiguous translated residues. V3J clonotypes were defined as sequences sharing the same inferred V gene, J gene, and CDR3 amino acid sequence. The percentage overlap between two repertoires was calculated by dividing the number of shared unique clonotypes by the size of the smaller repertoire. Three approaches were used to assess repertoire richness: RTK rarefaction, the Chao1 estimator, and Recon v2.1 estimates of unobserved clonotypes. Generation probabilities were computed with OLGA for all TCRbeta clonotypes obtained by the gDNA method from several donors. In TCRdb, the immuneACCESS table is reduced to in-frame sequences with V and J assigned. These tables do not hold every clone; where another copy was compared, an unresolved V gene accounts for under half, and the others remain unexplained. That table supplies the V and J calls and clone size; D and trimming were determined from the DNA. In this sample the table shows 2.3 million or so clones, 90% to 95% of which occur a single time. Approximately 0.4% of the sample comes from the top ten.

The donors were healthy, HIV-negative adults with no recently reported acute infections or vaccinations. Every donor was a Caucasian adult residing in Nashville, Tennessee, USA. Magnetic negative selection was used to enrich CD4+ T cells, after which naive cells were positively selected on CD45RA and the negative fraction became the memory subset. Blood was obtained by leukapheresis, after which PBMCs were separated by Ficoll-Histopaque density gradient centrifugation and cryopreserved in liquid nitrogen vapor phase. Analytical flow cytometry was used to check the purity and quantity of every magnetically sorted T cell population. Genomic DNA was isolated from each sorted fraction and quantified by UV absorbance on a Nanodrop 2000c. V is reduced by 6 bases and J by 5 bases, leaving a spacing of 22 bases between them. CDR1 and CDR2, looked up from the germline V gene, are KGHSH and LQKENI. The CDR3 measures 17 amino acids from cysteine to phenylalanine. Only the CDR3 DNA is retained, 51 bases long and in frame from the first base.

What the research found in general, with its limitations: Rarefaction of sorted-subset datasets indicated incomplete sequencing despite the large sequencing depth. Because the study included a small number of donors, the genetic and exposure-history diversity represented was limited. Roughly 5% of naive CD4, around 3.5% of naive CD8, approximately 2% of memory CD4, and 0.35% to 0.4% of memory CD8 clonotypes were shared across a handful of donors. Clonotypes shared by all four sorted-subset donors showed higher generation probabilities than non-shared clonotypes. Only blood was sampled, and tissue TCR repertoires likely differ from those in blood. Pairwise subsampling indicated that sequencing depth was expected to affect the degree of clonotype sharing among donors. Naive subsets generally had larger estimated clonotype richness than memory subsets did.

The V gene is TRBV18 and the J gene is TRBJ2-2; TRBD2 might be the D gene, on 5 matching bases. Sequencing was performed on naive CD4+ T cells from PBMCs. According to the study, the label for this sample's cell subset or site signals: CD45RA+ positively selected. This TCR was recovered from a man aged 18-30 years in good health. Some clones in this sample may be carry-over from other donors' samples. The nucleotides are TGTGCCAGCTCCCAAGACCAACTCGCACGGGATACCGGGGAGCTGTTTTTT. It translates to CASSQDQLARDTGELFF.